This is a list of T cell receptor beta chains from one sample in a study of OX40 agonist ivuxolimab in advanced cancers. Method: immunoSEQ multiplex PCR; TCRdb's copy keeps in-frame clones and lacks some. The sample holds about 19,000 clones; around 90% are singletons and the top ten take about 52%. Sequences were derived from CD4+ or CD8+ T cells sorted from blood, sampled in a trial of the OX40 agonist ivuxolimab. The receptors stem from an adult with an advanced solid tumor such as melanoma, head and neck, liver or kidney cancer. CDR3s include the opening cysteine and the closing phenylalanine or tryptophan. D genes are given only for firm matches. Only some rows state a clone size, as once, few, many or a class for expanded clones.

size	V	D	J	DNA	CDR3
.	TRBV5-6	.	TRBJ2-5	TGTGCCAGCAGCTTGGCTCGGAGCCGGACCCAGTACTTC	CASSLARSRTQYF
few	TRBV10-3	.	TRBJ1-5	TGTGCCAGCAGTTACGCGGGACGAAATCAGCCCCAGCATTTT	CASSYAGRNQPQHF
.	TRBV4-2	.	TRBJ2-7	TGTGCCAGCAGCCAGGGAAGGGGCGAGCAGTACTTC	CASSQGRGEQYF
.	TRBV4-1	TRBD1	TRBJ2-3	TGCGCCAGCAGCCAAGATCAAGGGGACAGGGCAGAGACAGATACGCAGTATTTT	CASSQDQGDRAETDTQYF
.	TRBV10-2	.	TRBJ2-1	TGCGCCAGCACCCTACTAGCAAACAATGAGCAGTTCTTC	CASTLLANNEQFF
.	TRBV19	TRBD1	TRBJ1-1	TGTGCCACCGGACAGGGGGTTTTCACTGAAGCTTTCTTT	CATGQGVFTEAFF
.	TRBV9	TRBD1	TRBJ1-1	TGTGCCAGCAGCGGGGGACAGCTGAGCACTGAAGCTTTCTTT	CASSGGQLSTEAFF
.	TRBV28	TRBD2	TRBJ2-5	TGTGCCAGCAGTCGGGGACTAGCGATAGAGACCCAGTACTTC	CASSRGLAIETQYF
.	TRBV11-2	TRBD2	TRBJ2-7	TGTGCCAGCAGCTCAAGACTAGCCTACGGGCAGTACTTC	CASSSRLAYGQYF
.	TRBV7-2	.	TRBJ2-1	TGTGCCAGCAGCATCAACAGAAACAATGAGCAGTTCTTC	CASSINRNNEQFF
.	TRBV4-3	.	TRBJ1-2	TGCGCCAGCAGCCAAGATAGATCCCAGATCTATGGCTACACCTTC	CASSQDRSQIYGYTF
.	TRBV28	TRBD1	TRBJ2-3	TGTGCCAGCAGAGGGACAGCTACAGATACGCAGTATTTT	CASRGTATDTQYF
.	TRBV19	.	TRBJ2-2	TGTGCCAGTGAGCCAGGCAGGGCCAACACCGGGGAGCTGTTTTTT	CASEPGRANTGELFF
.	TRBV7-2	TRBD2	TRBJ2-5	TGTGCCAGCAGCCCCGAAGTAGCGGGAGATTTCGGAGAGACCCAGTACTTC	CASSPEVAGDFGETQYF
.	TRBV5-1	TRBD2	TRBJ2-6	TGCGCCAGCAGCTTGGGACTAGCCCCCTCTGGGGCCAACGTCCTGACTTTC	CASSLGLAPSGANVLTF
.	TRBV19	TRBD2	TRBJ2-1	TGTGCCAGTAGTACCCTACTAGCGGGAGTGATCGATGAGCAGTTCTTC	CASSTLLAGVIDEQFF
.	TRBV10-1	TRBD2	TRBJ2-1	TGCGCCAGCAGTGAGTCCCTTCTAGCGGGAGGAATTAAGGAGCAGTTCTTC	CASSESLLAGGIKEQFF
.	TRBV11-2	TRBD2	TRBJ2-4	TGTGCCAGCAGTCAAGCGCCGGGGGGGGAGAGTAACATTCAGTACTTC	CASSQAPGGESNIQYF
.	TRBV15	.	TRBJ1-2	TGTGCCACCAGCAGAGTTACCCCAGGGTTTGGCTACACCTTC	CATSRVTPGFGYTF
.	TRBV5-1	TRBD1	TRBJ2-2	TGCGCCAGCAGCTTGGCGGCAGGGGGTAGCGGGGAGCTGTTTTTT	CASSLAAGGSGELFF
.	TRBV5-6	.	TRBJ1-3	TGTGCCAGCAGCGGCGAACTACTGGGAAACACCATATATTTT	CASSGELLGNTIYF
medium-sized	TRBV7-3	TRBD2	TRBJ2-5	TGTGCCAGCAGCTACACCGGGACTAGTGGAGAGACCCAGTACTTC	CASSYTGTSGETQYF
.	TRBV7-9	TRBD2	TRBJ2-1	TGTGCCAGCAGCTTCACGGGGGGCAATGAGCAGTTCTTC	CASSFTGGNEQFF
.	TRBV6-5	.	TRBJ2-7	TGTGCCAGCAGTTACCGACACCCTTGGGAGCAGTACTTC	CASSYRHPWEQYF
.	TRBV28	.	TRBJ2-5	TGTGCCAGCAGTTTTACCGGAGAAGAGACCCAGTACTTC	CASSFTGEETQYF
.	TRBV2	.	TRBJ2-7	TGTGCCAGCACGACCCTGACCTACGAGCAGTACTTC	CASTTLTYEQYF
.	TRBV28	.	TRBJ1-1	TGTGCCAGCAGTTTAAATGGTAGGAACACTGAAGCTTTCTTT	CASSLNGRNTEAFF
.	TRBV28	.	TRBJ2-1	TGTGCCAGCACCCCTCGGGGGTTTTCCTACAATGAGCAGTTCTTC	CASTPRGFSYNEQFF
few	TRBV6-4	TRBD2	TRBJ2-1	TGTGCCAGCAGTGACTCGACTAGCGGCAATGAGCAGTTCTTC	CASSDSTSGNEQFF
.	TRBV19	.	TRBJ2-1	TGTGCCAGTACCCTATACAATGAGCAGTTCTTC	CASTLYNEQFF
.	TRBV7-6	.	TRBJ1-1	TGTGCCAGCAGCTTAGGCCTCGGAGGGAACACTGAAGCTTTCTTT	CASSLGLGGNTEAFF
.	TRBV30	.	TRBJ2-7	TGTGCCTGGAGCCCTAGCAGATACGAGCAGTACTTC	CAWSPSRYEQYF
.	TRBV5-5	.	TRBJ2-7	TGTGCCAGCAGCTTGGTGGGGGGCGTCGAGCAGTACTTC	CASSLVGGVEQYF
.	TRBV19	.	TRBJ2-1	TGTGCCAGTAGTAGAAAAGGAGGGACTGGGCGGAATGAGCAGTTCTTC	CASSRKGGTGRNEQFF
.	TRBV6-1	.	TRBJ1-1	TGTGCCAGCAGTTCGACAGGTGGAGGGGGTGAAGCTTTCTTT	CASSSTGGGGEAFF
.	TRBV4-1	TRBD1	TRBJ1-2	TGCGCCAGCAGCCAAGACCGACAGGGAGGTTTAGGCTACACCTTC	CASSQDRQGGLGYTF
.	TRBV4-2	.	TRBJ1-1	TGTGCCAGCAGCCAAGATGGGGCAGAAAATGAAGCTTTCTTT	CASSQDGAENEAFF
.	TRBV30	.	TRBJ1-5	TGTGCCTGGAGTGTGGGGGGGGCCCAGCCCCAGCATTTT	CAWSVGGAQPQHF
.	TRBV6-5	.	TRBJ2-7	TGTGCCAGCGCGAGCCGGACAACAGGACTGTACGAGCAGTACTTC	CASASRTTGLYEQYF
.	TRBV2	.	TRBJ2-2	TGTGCCACCCTGGAAGGGGCGGCTGGGGAGCTGTTTTTT	CATLEGAAGELFF
.	TRBV9	.	TRBJ1-2	TGTGCCAGCAGCGTAGATGAGGACGGCTATGGCTACACCTTC	CASSVDEDGYGYTF
.	TRBV19	.	TRBJ2-1	TGTGCCAGTAGTATTTACGGAGGACCTAATGAGCAGTTCTTC	CASSIYGGPNEQFF
.	TRBV7-9	TRBD2	TRBJ2-2	TGTGCCAGCAGCTCCGGGACTAGCGGGAGAGTCCCGAACACCGGGGAGCTGTTTTTT	CASSSGTSGRVPNTGELFF
.	TRBV9	.	TRBJ2-3	TGTGCCAGCAGCATCGACAGGTCCTCAGATACGCAGTATTTT	CASSIDRSSDTQYF
.	TRBV7-2	TRBD2	TRBJ2-7	TGTGCCAGCAGCTGGATTAGCGGGAGGATCCCCGAGCAGTACTTC	CASSWISGRIPEQYF
.	TRBV7-3	.	TRBJ1-5	TGTGCCAGCAGCCAGACCCAGTATCAGCCCCAGCATTTT	CASSQTQYQPQHF
.	TRBV5-4	.	TRBJ1-1	TGTGCCAGCAGCTCCGACAAGAACACTGAAGCTTTCTTT	CASSSDKNTEAFF
.	TRBV27	TRBD2	TRBJ2-1	TGTGCCAGCGGTTTAGGAGCGGGGCTTGAGCAGTTCTTC	CASGLGAGLEQFF
.	TRBV7-2	.	TRBJ1-1	TGTGCCAGCAGCCAGATCTGGACAGTGAACACTGAAGCTTTCTTT	CASSQIWTVNTEAFF
.	TRBV19	.	TRBJ1-2	TGTGCCAGTAGTTCGTTGGCAGCTCAAAGTGGCTACACCTTC	CASSSLAAQSGYTF
.	TRBV19	TRBD2	TRBJ2-1	TGTGCCAGTAGTATTGGGGGAGGGCCCTCAAATGAGCAGTTCTTC	CASSIGGGPSNEQFF
.	TRBV5-5	.	TRBJ2-5	TGTGCCAGCAGCGCCCTCGACGTCATGGCCCAGGAGACCCAGTACTTC	CASSALDVMAQETQYF
.	TRBV11-2	.	TRBJ2-7	TGTGCCAGCAGGAGCGGCCCGAGCTCCTACGAGCAGTACTTC	CASRSGPSSYEQYF
.	TRBV30	.	TRBJ2-7	TGTGCCTGGAGTGTAGTCCCCAGCGGAAACTACGAGCAGTACTTC	CAWSVVPSGNYEQYF
.	TRBV5-1	.	TRBJ2-5	TGCGCCAGCAGCCCCGGACAGCAAGAGACCCAGTACTTC	CASSPGQQETQYF
.	TRBV18	.	TRBJ2-2	TGTGCCAGCTCCCCGAAGCAGGGGCTCTACACCGGGGAGCTGTTTTTT	CASSPKQGLYTGELFF
.	TRBV27	TRBD2	TRBJ2-7	TGTGCCAGCAGTTTACGGGCGGGAGTTCCCTACGAGCAGTACTTC	CASSLRAGVPYEQYF
.	TRBV6-4	.	TRBJ1-5	TGTGCCAGCAGTGCTTATAGCAATCAGCCCCAGCATTTT	CASSAYSNQPQHF
.	TRBV27	.	TRBJ1-1	TGTGCCAGCAGTCTCCTCGGGACTTGGAGTGAAGCTTTCTTT	CASSLLGTWSEAFF
.	TRBV5-1	TRBD1	TRBJ2-7	TGCGCCAGCAGCTTGGCCGGGGACAGGGGCTACGAGCAGTACTTC	CASSLAGDRGYEQYF